The sequence of this T cell receptor beta chain was determined in a study of T cells after yellow fever vaccination. Overall study results and limits: After the booster, 95% to 98% of CD4 and more than 75% of CD8 primary-response clones were re-detected. Within FACS-sorted repertoires, abundant clonotypes contaminating from the bulk population could be present.

CDR3 length equals 15 residues. V lost 4 bases and J lost 3; bases outside the gene matches: 9. Germline CDR1 DFQATT, CDR2 SNEGSKA (reference sequence). Using its own MiXCR run on the 5' RACE reads, TCRdb lists one record per CDR3 protein. The repertoire holds hundreds of thousands of distinct CDR3 sequences, with about 12% as singletons. Concerning this clonotype itself: Antigen: not known.

The source is a man aged 25 to 40 who received the YFV17D yellow fever vaccine. The sample consisted of PBMCs, taken on the day of the yellow fever booster vaccination. This rearrangement joins TRBV20-1 to TRBJ2-1; 7 bases agree with TRBD2. The DNA of the CDR3 is TGCAGTGCTAAAACCGGGACTACCTACTACAATGAGCAGTTCTTC. This codes for CSAKTGTTYYNEQFF.